What follows are 17 T cell receptor beta chains derived from one specimen sequenced in a study of T cell changes during pregnancy in multiple sclerosis. Assay: immunoSEQ multiplex PCR; the TCRdb copy retains only in-frame clones and omits some. The table lists 50,000 to 80,000 clones, around 90% of them singletons. This specimen consisted of peripheral blood, obtained in the second trimester of pregnancy. The receptors here all came from a female donor with multiple sclerosis, enrolled in a pregnancy study.

The CDR3 nucleotides read TGTGCCAGCAGCAAAACCGGGACAGGGGCCCCCGGGGAGCTGTTTTTT. Translating it yields CASSKTGTGAPGELFF. The chain links TRBV7-6 to TRBJ2-2, with 10 bases fitting TRBD1. V gave up 5 bases and J gave up 6 bases; unmatched junction bases: 9. The CDR3 is 16 residues long. Germline CDR1 reads SGHVS; CDR2 reads FNYEAQ.

The V call is TRBV7-9, the J call TRBJ2-7; 7 bases agree with TRBD1. Germline V gene data show CDR1 as SEHNR and CDR2 as FQNEAQ (reference sequence). After removal of 6 bases from V and 2 bases from J, the junction contained 7 bases not matched to a gene. The CDR3 totals 14 residues. CDR3 in DNA: TGTGCCAGCAGTGTACAGGGGTACCCCTACGAGCAGTACTTC. It specifies CASSVQGYPYEQYF.

The rearrangement links TRBV29-1 to TRBJ1-5, with a tentative D call TRBD1 (6 bases). The V gene's germline CDR1 is SQVTM and CDR2 ANQGSEA. CDR3 length: 13 residues. Trimming left V 6 bases short and J 7 bases short, with 16 bases between. The CDR3 protein is CSVGHTSGQPQHF. The CDR3 DNA reads TGCAGCGTGGGACACACCTCAGGACAGCCCCAGCATTTT. The entire variable domain, with the rest obtained from reference TRBV29-1 and TRBJ1-5, is as follows: SAVISQKPSRDICQRGTSLTIQCQVDSQVTMMFWYRQQPGQSLTLIATANQGSEATYESGFVIDKFPISRPNLTFSTLTVSNMSPEDSSIYLCSVGHTSGQPQHFGDGTRLSIL.

Worth noting for this clone: The same CDR3 can be traced to other DNA sequences in this sample. The chain carries TRBV2 and TRBJ2-2; 7 bases are shared with TRBD2. Germline V gene sequence: CDR1 SNHLY, CDR2 FYNNEI. Germline trimming cut 6 bases from V and 1 base from J; bases unmatched to any gene: 2. The CDR3 is 14 residues long. The chain's CDR3 is CASRLAGNTGELFF. CDR3 sequence (DNA): TGTGCCAGCAGGTTAGCGGGGAACACCGGGGAGCTGTTTTTT.

The CDR3 coding sequence is TGTGCCAGTAGTAACAGGCCTGAAAAACTGTTTTTT. It yields the protein CASSNRPEKLFF. The chain joins TRBV19 to TRBJ1-4; TRBD1 is a possible D gene (5 bases). V lost 4 bases, J lost 7 bases, and 7 bases lay in between. CDR1 LNHDA and CDR2 SQIVND come from the germline V gene (reference sequence). The CDR3 totals 12 residues.

The rearrangement links TRBV5-6 to TRBJ2-1; TRBD2 is a possible D gene (5 bases). The V end was cut by 7 bases, the J end by 2 bases, with 10 bases between. The germline V gene has CDR1 SGHDT and CDR2 YYEEEE. The CDR3 consists of 13 residues. The CDR3 DNA sequence: TGTGCCAGCGGCCGGGAAGCCTACAATGAGCAGTTCTTC. Translated: CASGREAYNEQFF.

This sequence joins TRBV28 and TRBJ2-7; 8 nucleotides line up with TRBD1. Per the germline V gene, CDR1 is MDHEN and CDR2 is SYDVKM. With 6 bases clipped from V and 2 bases from J, the junction kept 15 bases outside the gene matches. There are 17 residues in the CDR3. CDR3 bases: TGTGCCAGCAGCCCTGTGAGACAGGGGACTCGCACCTACGAGCAGTACTTC. Translation: CASSPVRQGTRTYEQYF.

The CDR3: CASSWASGDSSYNEQFF. In DNA form, the CDR3 reads TGTGCCAGCAGTTGGGCTAGCGGGGACAGCTCCTACAATGAGCAGTTCTTC. The chain employs TRBV28 and TRBJ2-1; 9 bases line up with TRBD2. Per the germline V gene, CDR1 is MDHEN and CDR2 is SYDVKM. J lost 0 bases, V lost 4 bases, and 7 bases had no gene match. The CDR3 length is 17 residues.

This chain connects TRBV5-5 to TRBJ2-3, with 9 bases fitting TRBD2. CDR1 SGHKS and CDR2 YYEKEE come from the germline V gene (reference sequence). V was pared by 4 bases and J by 0 bases, with 3 bases of the junction left unmatched. The CDR3 is 15 residues long. The CDR3 nucleotides read TGTGCCAGCAGCAGGCGGGAGGGCAGCACAGATACGCAGTATTTT. Translating gives CASSRREGSTDTQYF.

The CDR3 DNA follows: TGTGCCATCAGTGAGTCGGGTTGGACAGATGTTTTCAATGAGCAGTTCTTC. Its protein product is CAISESGWTDVFNEQFF. The chain is built from TRBV10-3 and TRBJ2-1; perhaps TRBD1 as D (6 bases). The germline gives CDR1 ENHRY, CDR2 SYGVKD. Trimming cost V 0 bases and J 6 bases, with 18 bases left between them. The CDR3 sequence is 17 residues long.

In DNA form, the CDR3 reads TGCAGCGTTGAACAGGCATTAGATACGCAGTATTTT. This translates into CSVEQALDTQYF. V and J are TRBV29-1 and TRBJ2-3; D ambiguous. The CDR3 runs 12 residues. Germline V gene sequence: CDR1 SQVTM, CDR2 ANQGSEA. V lost 2 bases and J lost 5, with 8 bases in between.

The V and J genes are TRBV9 and TRBJ2-5, with 10 bases fitting TRBD2. The CDR3 sequence is 16 residues long. V dropped 2 bases and J dropped 1; count of bases not matched to a gene: 5. From germline, CDR1 is SGDLS and CDR2 YYNGEE. As DNA, the CDR3 is TGTGCCAGCAGCGTCAGCGGGAGGGTCTTCCAAGAGACCCAGTACTTC. Translated: CASSVSGRVFQETQYF.

V usage is TRBV27 and J usage is TRBJ1-5; D not resolved. CDR3 size: 16 residues. V lost 6 bases to trimming and J lost 6 bases, with 21 bases between them. Germline V gene lookup returns CDR1 MNHEY and CDR2 SMNVEV (reference sequence). The CDR3, as DNA: TGTGCCAGCAGCCCCCTGGAGGGTATGTATGGTCAGCCCCAGCATTTT. It yields the protein CASSPLEGMYGQPQHF.

The chain joins TRBV2 to TRBJ1-3; possibly TRBD1 for D (5 bases). The V gene lost 11 bases and the J gene lost 9 bases, with 17 bases spanning the gap. This CDR3 comprises 12 residues. The germline V gene has CDR1 SNHLY and CDR2 FYNNEI. CDR3 DNA sequence: TGTGCCCTCCCGGGACTCATTAGCACCATATATTTT. Translated, it gives CALPGLISTIYF. The full variable domain, in which reference TRBV2 and TRBJ1-3 provide the parts outside the CDR3, is EPEVTQTPSHQVTQMGQEVILRCVPISNHLYFYWYRQILGQKVEFLVSFYNNEISEKSEIFDDQFSVERPDGSNFTLKIRSTKLEDSAMYFCALPGLISTIYFGEGSWLTVV.

The chain has TRBV21-1 and TRBJ2-2; no DNA check was done on the table's D call, TRBD2. TRBV21-1 is a known pseudogene. CDR3 length: 17 amino acids. The CDR3 DNA follows: TGTGCCAGCAGCACCCGCTCTAGCGGGGGTGTCCCCGGGGAGCTGTTTTTT. Protein product: CASSTRSSGGVPGELFF.

The rearrangement uses TRBV19 and TRBJ2-3, with 10 positions matching TRBD2. The CDR3 sequence is 15 residues long. J lost 2 bases, V lost 4 bases, and 3 bases had no gene match. Germline V gene data show CDR1 as LNHDA and CDR2 as SQIVND (reference sequence). The CDR3 protein is CASSSTSGNTDTQYF. Here the CDR3 DNA reads TGTGCCAGTAGTAGTACTAGCGGGAACACAGATACGCAGTATTTT.

This chain joins TRBV7-6 and TRBJ2-1; 8 nucleotides agree with TRBD2. The CDR3 is 16 amino acids. Germline lookup yields CDR1 SGHVS and CDR2 FNYEAQ. Unmatched junction bases numbered 4, after V lost 3 bases and J lost 0 bases. The CDR3 loop is CASSLFSGASYNEQFF. The CDR3 coding sequence is TGTGCCAGCAGCTTGTTTAGCGGGGCCTCCTACAATGAGCAGTTCTTC.